The rows below give T cell receptor beta chains drawn from one sample of a study of shared clonotypes between healthy human individuals. The protocol was immunoSEQ multiplex PCR, while the TCRdb copy is restricted to in-frame clones and leaves out a portion. The sample consists of about 1.1 million clones, 75% to 80% of them appearing once. The sequenced sample consisted of memory CD4+ T cells from PBMCs. Every receptor here comes from a man between 18 and 35 years old in good health. Some clones in this sample may be carry-over from other donors' samples. Both conserved end residues are part of each CDR3. The order of the fields is J gene, D gene, V gene, clone size, CDR3 DNA, CDR3 protein. The D gene is left open where the match is weak. Size is omitted from some rows. Given values are once, few, many or a class for expanded clones.

TRBJ1-2,.,TRBV5-6,.,TGTGCCAGCAGCTTGGGGACAGTGGACTATGGCTACACCTTC,CASSLGTVDYGYTF
TRBJ1-1,.,TRBV2,.,TGTGCCAGTTCGACAGAAATGAACACTGAAGCTTTCTTT,CASSTEMNTEAFF
TRBJ2-5,.,TRBV4-1,.,TGCGCCAGCAGCCCCCTCTCCGTGGAGACCCAGTACTTC,CASSPLSVETQYF
TRBJ2-5,.,TRBV15,.,TGTGCCACCAGCAGAGGAGGACTAAGGGGAGAGACCCAGTACTTC,CATSRGGLRGETQYF
TRBJ2-2,.,TRBV25-1,.,TGTGCCAGCAGTGACAGGAGGGGTGGCGGGGAGCTGTTTTTT,CASSDRRGGGELFF
TRBJ1-2,TRBD1,TRBV5-6,once,TGTGCCAGCAGCCCGGACAGGGGGTTCGGAGGCTACACCTTC,CASSPDRGFGGYTF
TRBJ2-6,TRBD1,TRBV5-8,few,TGTGCCAGCAGCTGGGCCGGGACAGGGTTATCTGGGGCCAACGTCCTGACTTTC,CASSWAGTGLSGANVLTF
TRBJ1-4,.,TRBV6-1,.,TGTGCCAGCAGTAGGACTTTCTCCGGGGAAAAACTGTTTTTT,CASSRTFSGEKLFF
TRBJ2-7,TRBD2,TRBV27,.,TGTGCCAGCAGTTTATCTGCGGCTAGCGGCTACGAGCAGTACTTC,CASSLSAASGYEQYF
TRBJ2-1,.,TRBV11-2,.,TGTGCCAGCAGCCTACGGTCCGGAGTGCTCAGCAATGAGCAGTTCTTC,CASSLRSGVLSNEQFF
TRBJ2-1,.,TRBV19,.,TGTGCCAGTAGACAAATACACAGGGACAATGAGCAGTTCTTC,CASRQIHRDNEQFF
TRBJ2-2,.,TRBV5-8,.,TGTGCCAGCAGCCCCCGAGGGAGACAGACCGGGGAGCTGTTTTTT,CASSPRGRQTGELFF
TRBJ1-2,.,TRBV6-5,.,TGTGCCAGCGGCTTCTCTAACTATGGCTACACCTTC,CASGFSNYGYTF
TRBJ2-1,.,TRBV28,.,TGTGCCAGCAGTTCGACAAATGAGCAGTTCTTC,CASSSTNEQFF
TRBJ2-1,.,TRBV9,.,TGTGCCAGCAGCGTGGGGGAAAGGGCTGAGCAGTTCTTC,CASSVGERAEQFF
TRBJ2-7,TRBD2,TRBV7-2,.,TGTGCCAGCAGCTTAAGTAGAGGGACTAGCGGGAGCCCCTACGAGCAGTACTTC,CASSLSRGTSGSPYEQYF
TRBJ2-1,.,TRBV7-3,.,TGTGCCAGCAGCCCCTCCGGGCGGAACAATGAGCAGTTCTTC,CASSPSGRNNEQFF
TRBJ2-4,.,TRBV27,.,TGTGCCAGCAGTTTATCAGGGCCAGGACAGATTTCGTACTTC,CASSLSGPGQISYF
TRBJ2-7,.,TRBV23-1,.,TGCGCCAGCAGTCAATATCACAGAGGGGGCTACGAGCAGTACTTC,CASSQYHRGGYEQYF
TRBJ1-1,TRBD1,TRBV7-3,.,TGTGCCAGCAGCTTGGACAGGGCCTCAACTGAAGCTTTCTTT,CASSLDRASTEAFF
TRBJ2-1,TRBD2,TRBV28,.,TGTGCCAGCGGACTAGCGGCCACCGAGCAGTTCTTC,CASGLAATEQFF
TRBJ1-2,.,TRBV6-1,.,TGTGCCAGCAGGCTGCGGGGGTCGGACTATGGCTACACCTTC,CASRLRGSDYGYTF
TRBJ1-5,.,TRBV15,.,TGTGCCACCAGCCGAGGGGGAAATCAGCCCCAGCATTTT,CATSRGGNQPQHF
TRBJ1-1,.,TRBV2,.,TGTGCCAGCAGTGTGGTGGAGATGAACACTGAAGCTTTCTTT,CASSVVEMNTEAFF